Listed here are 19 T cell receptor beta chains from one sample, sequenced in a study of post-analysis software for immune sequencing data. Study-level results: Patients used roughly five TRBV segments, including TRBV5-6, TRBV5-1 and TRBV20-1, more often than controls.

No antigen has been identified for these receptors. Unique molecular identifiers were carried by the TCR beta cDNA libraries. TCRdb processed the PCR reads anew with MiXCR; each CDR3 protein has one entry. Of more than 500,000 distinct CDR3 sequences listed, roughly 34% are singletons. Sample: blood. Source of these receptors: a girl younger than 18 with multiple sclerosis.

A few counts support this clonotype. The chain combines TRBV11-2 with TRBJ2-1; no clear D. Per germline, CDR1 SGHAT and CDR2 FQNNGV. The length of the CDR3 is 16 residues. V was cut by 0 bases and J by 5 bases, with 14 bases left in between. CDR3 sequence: CASSLEGGRLDNEQFF. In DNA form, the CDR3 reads TGTGCCAGCAGCTTAGAGGGCGGCAGGCTGGACAATGAGCAGTTCTTC.

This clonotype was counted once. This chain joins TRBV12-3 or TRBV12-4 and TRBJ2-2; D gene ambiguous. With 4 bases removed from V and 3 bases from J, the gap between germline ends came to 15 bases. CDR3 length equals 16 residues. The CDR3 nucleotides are TGTGCCAGCAGTTCTAAAGGAAGGGTGGACACCGGGGAGCTGTTTTTT. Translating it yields CASSSKGRVDTGELFF.

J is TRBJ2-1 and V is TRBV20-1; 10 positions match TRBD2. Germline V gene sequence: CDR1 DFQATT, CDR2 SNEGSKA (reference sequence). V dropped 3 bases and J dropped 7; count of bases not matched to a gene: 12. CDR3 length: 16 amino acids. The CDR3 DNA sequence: TGCAGTGCTAGTGCCCTTAGCGGGGGGTTTGGAAATGAGCAGTTCTTC. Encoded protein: CSASALSGGFGNEQFF.

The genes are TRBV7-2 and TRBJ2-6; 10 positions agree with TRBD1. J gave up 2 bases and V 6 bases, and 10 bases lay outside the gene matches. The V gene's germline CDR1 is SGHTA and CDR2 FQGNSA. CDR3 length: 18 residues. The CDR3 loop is CASRNPGQGSPGANVLTF. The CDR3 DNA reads TGTGCCAGCAGAAACCCGGGACAGGGGTCCCCTGGGGCCAACGTCCTGACTTTC.

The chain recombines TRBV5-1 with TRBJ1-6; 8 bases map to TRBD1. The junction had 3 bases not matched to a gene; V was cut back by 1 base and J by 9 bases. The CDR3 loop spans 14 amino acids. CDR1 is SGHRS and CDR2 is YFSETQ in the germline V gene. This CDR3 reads CASSLTQGGSPLHF. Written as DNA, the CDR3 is TGCGCCAGCAGCTTGACACAGGGGGGTTCACCCCTCCACTTT. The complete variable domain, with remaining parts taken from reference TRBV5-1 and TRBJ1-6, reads KAGVTQTPRYLIKTRGQQVTLSCSPISGHRSVSWYQQTPGQGLQFLFEYFSETQRNKGNFPGRFSGRQFSNSRSEMNVSTLELGDSALYLCASSLTQGGSPLHFGNGTRLTVT.

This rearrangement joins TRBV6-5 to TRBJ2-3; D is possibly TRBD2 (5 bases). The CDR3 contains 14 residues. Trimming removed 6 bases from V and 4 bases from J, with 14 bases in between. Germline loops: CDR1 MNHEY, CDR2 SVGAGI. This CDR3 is CASRMSGESDTQYF. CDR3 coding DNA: TGTGCCAGCAGAATGTCCGGGGAATCAGATACGCAGTATTTT.

The CDR3 coding sequence is TGCGCCAGCAGCTTCCACTATGACAGGGGAAAGGAGACCCAGTACTTC. Translated: CASSFHYDRGKETQYF. The chain joins TRBV5-1 to TRBJ2-5, with 8 bases identical to TRBD1. V gave up 2 bases and J gave up 5 bases; unmatched junction bases: 11. This CDR3 contains 16 residues. Germline CDR1 SGHRS, CDR2 YFSETQ.

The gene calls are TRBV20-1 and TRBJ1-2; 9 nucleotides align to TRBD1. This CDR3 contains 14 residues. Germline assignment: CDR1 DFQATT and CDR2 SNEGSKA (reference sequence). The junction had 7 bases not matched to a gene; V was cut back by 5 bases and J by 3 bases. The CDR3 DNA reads TGCAGTGCTCCGCGGACAGGGGCGGACTATGGCTACACCTTC. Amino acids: CSAPRTGADYGYTF.

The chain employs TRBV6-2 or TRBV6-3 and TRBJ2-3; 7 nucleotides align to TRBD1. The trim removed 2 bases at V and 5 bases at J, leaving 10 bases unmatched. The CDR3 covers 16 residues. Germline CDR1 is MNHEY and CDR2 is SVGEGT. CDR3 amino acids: CASSYGTEGFGDTQYF. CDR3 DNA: TGTGCCAGCAGTTACGGGACAGAGGGTTTTGGAGATACGCAGTATTTT.

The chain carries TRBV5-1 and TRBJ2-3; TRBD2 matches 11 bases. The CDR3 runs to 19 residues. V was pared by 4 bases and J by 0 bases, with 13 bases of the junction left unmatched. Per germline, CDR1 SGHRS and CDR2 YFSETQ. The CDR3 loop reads CASSARASSGGLSTDTQYF. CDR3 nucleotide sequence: TGCGCCAGCAGCGCACGGGCCTCTAGCGGGGGGCTTAGCACAGATACGCAGTATTTT.

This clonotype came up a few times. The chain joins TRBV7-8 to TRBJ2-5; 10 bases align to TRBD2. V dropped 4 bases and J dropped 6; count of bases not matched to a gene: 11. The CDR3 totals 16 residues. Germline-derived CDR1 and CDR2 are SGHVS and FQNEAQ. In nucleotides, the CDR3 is TGTGCCAGCAGCTCCTTTGAGCGGGGGGGCCTTAAGACCCAGTACTTC. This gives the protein CASSSFERGGLKTQYF. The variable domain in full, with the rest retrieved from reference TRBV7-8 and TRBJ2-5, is GAGVSQSPRYKVAKRGQDVALRCDPISGHVSLFWYQQALGQGPEFLTYFQNEAQLDKSGLPSDRFFAERPEGSVSTLKIQRTQQEDSAVYLCASSSFERGGLKTQYFGPGTRLLVL.

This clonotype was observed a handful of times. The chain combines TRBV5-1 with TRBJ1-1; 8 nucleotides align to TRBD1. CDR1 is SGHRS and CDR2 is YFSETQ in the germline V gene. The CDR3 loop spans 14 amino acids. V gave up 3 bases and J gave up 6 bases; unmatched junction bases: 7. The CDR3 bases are TGCGCCAGCAGCTGGGGACAGGCGGGCGCTGAAGCTTTCTTT. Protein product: CASSWGQAGAEAFF.

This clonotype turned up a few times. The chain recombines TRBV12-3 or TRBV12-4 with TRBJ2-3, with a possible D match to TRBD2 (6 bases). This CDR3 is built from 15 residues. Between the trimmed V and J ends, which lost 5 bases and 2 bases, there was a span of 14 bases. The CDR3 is CASSPPGGVTDTQYF. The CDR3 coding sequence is TGTGCCAGCAGTCCCCCCGGCGGGGTCACAGATACGCAGTATTTT.

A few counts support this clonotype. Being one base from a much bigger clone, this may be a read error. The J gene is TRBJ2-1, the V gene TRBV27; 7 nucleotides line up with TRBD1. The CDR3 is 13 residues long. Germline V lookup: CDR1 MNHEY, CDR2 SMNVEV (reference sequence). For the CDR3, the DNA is TGTACCAGCAGATTCCAGGGGGTAGGTGAGCAGTTCTTC. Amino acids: CTSRFQGVGEQFF.

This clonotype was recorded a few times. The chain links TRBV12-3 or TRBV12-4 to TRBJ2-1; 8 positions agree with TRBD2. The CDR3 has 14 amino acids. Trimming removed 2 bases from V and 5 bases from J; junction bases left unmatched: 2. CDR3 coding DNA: TGTGCCAGCAGTTTACTAGCGGGTGACAATGAGCAGTTCTTC. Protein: CASSLLAGDNEQFF.

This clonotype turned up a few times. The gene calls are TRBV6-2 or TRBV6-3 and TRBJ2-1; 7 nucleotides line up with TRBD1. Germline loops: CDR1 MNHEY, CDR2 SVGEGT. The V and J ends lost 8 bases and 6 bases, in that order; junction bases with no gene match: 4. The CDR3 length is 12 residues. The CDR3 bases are TGTGCCAGCCAGGGGGTTGGCAATGAGCAGTTCTTC. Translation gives CASQGVGNEQFF.

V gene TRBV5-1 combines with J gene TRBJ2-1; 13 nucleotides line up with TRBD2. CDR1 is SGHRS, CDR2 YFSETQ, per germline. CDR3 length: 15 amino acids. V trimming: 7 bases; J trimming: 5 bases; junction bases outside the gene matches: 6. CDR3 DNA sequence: TGCGCCAGCGCTCCGGGACTAGCGGGGAACAATGAGCAGTTCTTC. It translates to CASAPGLAGNNEQFF.

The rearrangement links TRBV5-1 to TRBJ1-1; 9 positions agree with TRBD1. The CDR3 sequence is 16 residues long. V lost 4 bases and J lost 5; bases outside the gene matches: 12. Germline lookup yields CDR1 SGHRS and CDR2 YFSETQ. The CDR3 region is CASSPYMDRGRTEAFF. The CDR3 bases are TGCGCCAGCAGCCCTTACATGGACAGGGGAAGGACTGAAGCTTTCTTT.

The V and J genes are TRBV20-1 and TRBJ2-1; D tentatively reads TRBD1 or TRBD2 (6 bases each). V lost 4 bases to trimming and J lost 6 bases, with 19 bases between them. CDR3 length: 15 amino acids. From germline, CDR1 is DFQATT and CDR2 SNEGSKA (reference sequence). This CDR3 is CSANPTRGDGNEQFF. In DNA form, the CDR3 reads TGCAGTGCTAACCCTACTAGGGGGGACGGCAATGAGCAGTTCTTC.